This T cell receptor (beta chain) emerged from a study of radiotherapy plus CTLA-4 blockade in lung cancer. Trimming took 4 bases from V and 5 from J; bases not matched to a gene: 4. The CDR3 loop spans 13 amino acids. Germline assignment: CDR1 SGHNT and CDR2 YYREEE (reference sequence). Of note for this clone: Its antigen is not known.

Clones were read by immunoSEQ multiplex PCR, and TCRdb kept only the in-frame ones, dropping some. The repertoire consists of about 70,000 clones, with approximately 76% occurring once and the leading ten covering 15% to 20%. Regarding the study as a whole: Response was reportedly best predicted by early blood T cell clone dynamics, with interferon-beta.

This clonotype was sampled from a human donor with non-small cell lung cancer whose response to radiotherapy plus ipilimumab could not be evaluated. Some clones in this sample may be carry-over from other donors' samples. Specimen: peripheral blood, collected from a patient treated with radiotherapy plus ipilimumab. The chain links TRBV5-4 to TRBJ1-2; the match to TRBD1 covers 8 bases. The CDR3 nucleotides read TGTGCCAGCAGCCAAGGGACAGGTTATGGCTACACCTTC. It codes for CASSQGTGYGYTF.